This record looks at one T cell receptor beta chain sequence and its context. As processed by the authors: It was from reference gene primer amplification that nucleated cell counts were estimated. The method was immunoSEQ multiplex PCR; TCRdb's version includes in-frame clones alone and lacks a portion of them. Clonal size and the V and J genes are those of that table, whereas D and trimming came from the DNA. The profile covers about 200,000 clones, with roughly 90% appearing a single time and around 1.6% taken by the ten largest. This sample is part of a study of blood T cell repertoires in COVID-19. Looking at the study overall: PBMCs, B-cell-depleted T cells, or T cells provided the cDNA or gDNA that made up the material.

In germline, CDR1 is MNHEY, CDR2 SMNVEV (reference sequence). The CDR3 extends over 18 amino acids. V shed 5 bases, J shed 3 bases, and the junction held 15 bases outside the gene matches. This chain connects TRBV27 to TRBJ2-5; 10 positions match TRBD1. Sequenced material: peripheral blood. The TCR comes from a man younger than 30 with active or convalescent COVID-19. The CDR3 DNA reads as TGTGCCAGCAGTCCACTGACAGGGGGCGCTCCTCGCAAAGAGACCCAGTACTTC. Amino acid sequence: CASSPLTGGAPRKETQYF.